The 11 T cell receptor beta chains presented below share a single source sample, sequenced in a study of blood T cell repertoires in COVID-19. Clones were read by immunoSEQ multiplex PCR, and TCRdb kept only the in-frame ones, dropping some. Of roughly 38,000 clones in the sample, roughly 78% are singletons; the top ten hold 30% to 35%. Material for sequencing was peripheral blood. The receptors shown here come from a man in his fifties or sixties with acute or convalescent COVID-19.

This chain links TRBV18 with TRBJ1-6, with 7 bases aligning to TRBD1. V gave up 3 bases and J gave up 7 bases; unmatched junction bases: 6. The CDR3 totals 15 residues. Looked up from germline, CDR1 is KGHSH and CDR2 is LQKENI. CDR3 sequence reads: CASSPTTTGNSPLHF. As DNA, the CDR3 is TGTGCCAGCTCACCTACCACGACAGGGAATTCACCCCTCCACTTT.

The chain couples TRBV18 to TRBJ2-7, with 7 bases aligning to TRBD1. This CDR3 contains 14 residues. Germline-derived CDR1 and CDR2 are KGHSH and LQKENI. V was clipped by 3 bases and J by 2 bases; unmatched bases: 4. The CDR3 reads CASSPDRTTYEQYF. CDR3 nucleotides: TGTGCCAGCTCACCGGACAGGACAACCTACGAGCAGTACTTC.

The rearrangement joins TRBV11-2 to TRBJ1-2; TRBD1 matches 8 bases. V trimming: 4 bases; J trimming: 5 bases; junction bases outside the gene matches: 18. CDR1 is SGHAT and CDR2 is FQNNGV in the germline V gene. This CDR3 contains 18 residues. CDR3 in amino acids: CASSSPGTGPVRRYGYTF. The CDR3 DNA sequence: TGTGCCAGCAGCTCCCCGGGGACAGGCCCAGTACGAAGGTATGGCTACACCTTC.

The chain uses TRBV10-3 and TRBJ1-5, with 9 bases aligning to TRBD1. This CDR3 has 14 amino acids. V dropped 4 bases and J dropped 2; count of bases not matched to a gene: 0. CDR1 and CDR2 (germline): ENHRY, SYGVKD. CDR3 in DNA: TGTGCCATCAGTGGACAGGGGGGCAATCAGCCCCAGCATTTT. This encodes CAISGQGGNQPQHF.

The CDR3: CASSLDAGTSLGTQYF. CDR3 DNA sequence: TGCGCCAGCAGCCTGGACGCAGGGACTAGCCTCGGAACCCAGTACTTC. The V and J genes are TRBV4-3 and TRBJ2-5; 9 bases map to TRBD2. V dropped 4 bases and J dropped 8; count of bases not matched to a gene: 14. The CDR3 totals 16 residues. Germline V CDR1 and CDR2: LGHNA, YSLEER.

This clone was counted a single time. This sequence joins TRBV30 and TRBJ2-7, with D perhaps TRBD2 (6 bases). This CDR3 is 14 amino acids long. Germline V gene sequence: CDR1 GTSNPN, CDR2 SVGIG (reference sequence). V was pared by 0 bases and J by 3 bases, with 12 bases between. The CDR3 DNA reads TGTGCCTGGAGTGTCCCGCCGGGGGACTACGAGCAGTACTTC. Translation gives CAWSVPPGDYEQYF.

The V call is TRBV6-5, the J call TRBJ1-4; weak D call: TRBD1 (5 bases). Germline assignment: CDR1 MNHEY and CDR2 SVGAGI. V lost 8 bases to trimming and J lost 5 bases, with 12 bases between them. This CDR3 is 13 amino acids long. This CDR3 reads CASGRQRNEKLFF. The CDR3 DNA sequence: TGTGCCAGCGGCCGACAGAGGAATGAAAAACTGTTTTTT.

This sequence joins TRBV5-1 and TRBJ1-2, with D unresolved. Trimming took off 0 bases at V and 6 bases at J, with 9 bases between the two ends. The CDR3 runs to 13 residues. The V gene's germline CDR1 is SGHRS and CDR2 YFSETQ. CDR3: CASSLGRNDGYTF. Written as DNA, the CDR3 is TGCGCCAGCAGCTTGGGCAGGAATGATGGCTACACCTTC.

The chain joins TRBV2 to TRBJ2-7, with 13 bases fitting TRBD2. The V segment lost 6 bases and the J segment 4 bases; nucleotides outside the gene matches: 3. Germline-derived CDR1 and CDR2 are SNHLY and FYNNEI. The CDR3 has 14 residues. The CDR3 DNA reads TGTGCCAGCAGGGCGGGACTAGCGGGATACGAGCAGTACTTC. Its translation: CASRAGLAGYEQYF.

The CDR3: CASSDRTRGETQYF. The CDR3 DNA is TGCGCCAGCAGCGACCGAACTAGAGGAGAGACCCAGTACTTC. This sequence joins TRBV5-1 and TRBJ2-5; D is perhaps TRBD2 (5 bases). From germline, CDR1 is SGHRS and CDR2 YFSETQ. The CDR3 extends over 14 amino acids. V dropped 4 bases and J dropped 4 bases, with 14 bases sitting between them.

CDR3: CASSLTGVQETQYF. The CDR3 nucleotides are TGTGCCAGCAGCTTAACAGGGGTCCAAGAGACCCAGTACTTC. The chain links TRBV7-2 to TRBJ2-5; 7 bases match TRBD1. The ends lost 2 bases at V and 1 base at J; junction bases unmatched: 1. The CDR3 covers 14 residues. CDR1 is SGHTA and CDR2 is FQGNSA in the germline V gene.